This T cell receptor (beta chain) was obtained from a study of T cells in Graves' hyperthyroidism and ophthalmopathy (dated by TCRdb to the late 2010s). Regarding the research as a whole: Peripheral blood samples were taken at the time of initial diagnosis, prior to any treatment. TCR V-J signatures able to tell the groups apart were searched for in a discovery cohort of more than 90 patients, of whom more than 40 had Graves' ophthalmopathy and roughly 58 had stable Graves' hyperthyroidism. Whether ophthalmopathy could be predicted prospectively was tested in an independent validation cohort made up of 18 to 20 hyperthyroidism patients plus 17 patients who later progressed to ophthalmopathy. The roughly 91 discovery patients were randomly divided into training and test sets at a 7:3 ratio. Thyroid tissue and blood T-cell repertoires from about six Graves' hyperthyroidism patients were also compared in the study. Once sampling was done, hyperthyroidism patients were given methimazole at a starting dose of 30 mg daily, whereas ophthalmopathy patients were given high-dose intravenous methylprednisolone. The paper describes TCR Vbeta CDR3 sequencing of 130 to 150 peripheral blood samples, made up of 43 ophthalmopathy patients, approximately 76 hyperthyroidism patients and around 17 progressor patients. The research as a whole found: Most expanded thyroid clonotypes (frequency above 0.001) were also detected in blood, suggesting blood repertoires may reflect thyroid immune responses. No statistical method was used to fix the sample size in advance, and group allocation was not hidden from the investigators. In validation, the model predicted progression to ophthalmopathy a median of roughly 6.1 months before onset, with about 67% sensitivity and 72.22% specificity. In cross-validation, a model built on a 13 V-J signature told ophthalmopathy apart from stable hyperthyroidism with 85% to 90% sensitivity and around 81% specificity, and in testing the same model reached 80%/75%.

The sample holds many counts of this clonotype. The antigen this receptor binds is unknown. One base away there is no much larger clone; base qualities are not given. Ends trimmed: V by 3 bases, J by 10 bases; bases unmatched to a gene: 4. The CDR3, from cysteine to phenylalanine, totals 13 residues. Of the read, only the CDR3 DNA is kept; its 39 bases are in frame from base 1. CDR1 is given as DFQATT and CDR2 as SNEGSKA, both from the germline V gene (reference sequence). Stable Graves' hyperthyroidism was defined as no progression to ophthalmopathy during 18 months of follow-up. The hyperthyroidism patients were between 18 and 65 years old and newly diagnosed, with a disease duration of less than 2 months. The study excluded patients with uncontrolled infections, other autoimmune diseases, pregnancy or lactation. Diagnoses relied on clinical symptoms, serum thyroxine and TRAb, thyroid ultrasound and orbital computed tomography. PBMCs were isolated from 8 to 10 ml of fresh peripheral blood by Ficoll-Paque density gradient centrifugation. Trizol reagent was used to extract total RNA, and RNA quality was then checked on an Agilent 2100 Bioanalyzer.

The TCR beta CDR3 regions were amplified from the RNA transcripts. The TCR CDR3 was subjected to a first round of RT-PCR using the HTBI primer set and the Qiagen OneStep RT-PCR kit. The libraries were constructed in a second round of multiplex PCR and then size-selected and purified. The libraries were sequenced on an Illumina HiSeq2000 using paired-end 100 bp reads. As for the original processing: Raw data were processed with SOAPnuke, discarding reads with adapters, uncalled bases, mean Phred below 15, or no exact constant-primer or identifier match. High-quality paired reads were merged using COPE v1.2.5, and each unique nucleotide sequence was defined as a clonotype. MiTCR v1.1 was used to align clonotypes to the IMGT TRBV, TRBD and TRBJ reference segments. Only V-J combinations with frequency above 0.0001, covering 99% to 99.2% of repertoires, were analysed. A TCS score was defined as the ratio between F50 (clonal expansion) and ExV (chaos), using BLOSUM62-based TCRdist between CDR3 peptides within each V-J. Welch's t-statistics and random forest reduced some 510 V-J features to some 14, which were used in a naive Bayes classifier (R e1071). The public reads were quality trimmed at Q25 with fastp and then assembled into clones with MiXCR by TCRdb, keeping productive beta chains. Identical CDR3 proteins give one entry, which carries the most common genes and DNA. The V and J calls and clone size come from TCRdb's table, not from the authors' own analysis. Across this sample there are 300,000 to 400,000 distinct CDR3 sequences, with roughly 20% seen only once. Roughly 49% of the sample rests with the top ten.

The V gene is TRBV20-1 and the J gene is TRBJ2-1, with TRBD2 matching 12 junction bases. The sequencing input was blood. The TCR was taken from a woman between 45 and 65 years old with Graves' hyperthyroidism. DNA sequence: TGCAGTGCTAGGACTAGCGGGAGACCCGAGCAGTTCTTC. Its protein is CSARTSGRPEQFF.